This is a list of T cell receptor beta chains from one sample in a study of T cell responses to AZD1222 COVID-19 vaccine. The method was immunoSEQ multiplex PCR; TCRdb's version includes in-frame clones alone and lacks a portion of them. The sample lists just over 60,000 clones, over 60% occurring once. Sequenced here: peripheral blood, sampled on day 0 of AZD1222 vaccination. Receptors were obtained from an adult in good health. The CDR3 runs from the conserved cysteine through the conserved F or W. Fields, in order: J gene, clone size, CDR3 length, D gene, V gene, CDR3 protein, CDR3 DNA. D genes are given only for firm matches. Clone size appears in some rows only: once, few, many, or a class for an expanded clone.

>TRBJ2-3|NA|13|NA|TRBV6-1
CASSERRTDTQYF
TGTGCCAGCAGTGAACGCAGAACAGATACGCAGTATTTT
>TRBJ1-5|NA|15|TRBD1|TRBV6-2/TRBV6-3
CASSYSVRGRQPQHF
TGTGCCAGCAGTTACTCAGTCAGGGGGCGTCAGCCCCAGCATTTT
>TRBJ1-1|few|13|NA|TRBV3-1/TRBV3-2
CASSQASDTEAFF
TGTGCCAGCAGCCAAGCGTCGGACACTGAAGCTTTCTTT
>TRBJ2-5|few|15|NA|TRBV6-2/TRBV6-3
CASSYPGREGETQYF
TGTGCCAGCAGTTACCCGGGCCGAGAAGGCGAGACCCAGTACTTC
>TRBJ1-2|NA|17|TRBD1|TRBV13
CASSRFSGQGGIYGYTF
TGTGCCAGCAGCCGTTTCTCGGGACAGGGCGGAATCTATGGCTACACCTTC
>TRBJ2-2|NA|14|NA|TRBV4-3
CASSPVANTGELFF
TGCGCCAGCAGCCCGGTTGCGAACACCGGGGAGCTGTTTTTT
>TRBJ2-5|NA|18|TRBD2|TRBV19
CASKGTSVPLPWGETQYF
TGTGCCAGTAAAGGGACTAGCGTTCCACTCCCTTGGGGTGAGACCCAGTACTTC
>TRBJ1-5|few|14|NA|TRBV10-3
CAISESQAGRAQHF
TGTGCCATCAGTGAGTCGCAGGCGGGCAGGGCCCAGCATTTT
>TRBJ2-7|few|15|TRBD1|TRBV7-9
CASSLGGRGSVEQYF
TGTGCCAGCAGCTTAGGGGGCAGGGGGTCTGTGGAGCAGTACTTC
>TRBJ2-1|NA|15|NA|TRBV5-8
CASSFRGSSYNEQFF
TGTGCCAGCAGCTTCCGGGGTAGCTCCTACAATGAGCAGTTCTTC
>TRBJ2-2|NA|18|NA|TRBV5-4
CASTPSPVRAMNTGELFF
TGTGCCAGCACCCCGTCGCCAGTGAGGGCTATGAACACCGGGGAGCTGTTTTTT
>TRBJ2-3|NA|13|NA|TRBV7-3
CASSYTSTDTQYF
TGTGCCAGCAGCTACACTAGCACAGATACGCAGTATTTT
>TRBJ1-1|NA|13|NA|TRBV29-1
CSVPGQMNTEAFF
TGCAGCGTTCCGGGACAAATGAACACTGAAGCTTTCTTT
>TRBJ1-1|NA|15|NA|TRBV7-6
CASSLEGRRSTEAFF
TGTGCCAGCAGCTTAGAGGGCCGGCGGAGCACTGAAGCTTTCTTT
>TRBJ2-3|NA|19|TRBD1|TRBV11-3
CASSAGYGQGYSWADTQYF
TGTGCCAGCAGCGCCGGATATGGACAGGGGTATTCTTGGGCAGATACGCAGTATTTT
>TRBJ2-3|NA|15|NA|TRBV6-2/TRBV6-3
CASSYGAGPQDTQYF
TGTGCCAGCAGTTATGGGGCGGGACCTCAAGATACGCAGTATTTT
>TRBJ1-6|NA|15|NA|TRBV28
CASSFVGNLNSPLHF
TGTGCCAGCAGTTTCGTAGGGAATCTTAATTCACCCCTCCACTTT
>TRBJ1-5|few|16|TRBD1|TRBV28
CASSLSEGAGNQPQHF
TGTGCCAGCAGTTTATCCGAGGGGGCGGGCAATCAGCCCCAGCATTTT
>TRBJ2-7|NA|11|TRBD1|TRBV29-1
CSVSGGNEQYF
TGCAGCGTCTCAGGGGGTAACGAGCAGTACTTC
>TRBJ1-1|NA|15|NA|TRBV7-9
CASSLAVGLNTEAFF
TGTGCCAGCAGCTTAGCGGTAGGGCTGAACACTGAAGCTTTCTTT
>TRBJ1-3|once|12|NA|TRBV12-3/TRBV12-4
CASGNPGNTIYF
TGTGCCAGCGGAAACCCTGGAAACACCATATATTTT
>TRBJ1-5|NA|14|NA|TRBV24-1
CATSDSVANQPQHF
TGTGCCACCAGTGATTCGGTTGCTAATCAGCCCCAGCATTTT
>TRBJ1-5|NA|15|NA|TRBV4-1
CASSQDPYSNQPQHF
TGCGCCAGCAGCCAAGACCCCTATAGCAATCAGCCCCAGCATTTT
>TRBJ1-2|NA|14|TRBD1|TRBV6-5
CASGRQGADYGYTF
TGTGCCAGCGGAAGACAGGGGGCGGACTATGGCTACACCTTC
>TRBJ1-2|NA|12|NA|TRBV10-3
CAISESVYGYTF
TGTGCCATCAGTGAGTCGGTCTATGGCTACACCTTC
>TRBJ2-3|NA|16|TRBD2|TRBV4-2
CASSQDISGGPPAQYF
TGTGCCAGCAGCCAAGATATTAGCGGGGGACCGCCGGCGCAGTATTTT
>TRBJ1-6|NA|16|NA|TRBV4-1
CASSQVSGHLNSPLHF
TGCGCCAGCAGCCAAGTTTCGGGACACCTTAATTCACCCCTCCACTTT
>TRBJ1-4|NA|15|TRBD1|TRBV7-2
CASSRTGGSNEKLFF
TGTGCCAGCAGTCGGACAGGGGGCTCTAATGAAAAACTGTTTTTT
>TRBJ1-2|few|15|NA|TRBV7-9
CASSYTGLGDYGYTF
TGTGCCAGCAGCTACACAGGGTTGGGGGACTATGGCTACACCTTC
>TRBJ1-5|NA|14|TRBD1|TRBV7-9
CASSFGTENQPQHF
TGTGCCAGCAGCTTTGGGACAGAGAATCAGCCCCAGCATTTT
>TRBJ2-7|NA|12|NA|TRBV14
CASSQAAHEQYF
TGTGCCAGCAGCCAAGCTGCCCACGAGCAGTACTTC
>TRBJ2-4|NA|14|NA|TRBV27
CASSLRSQQNIQYF
TGTGCCAGCAGTTTACGGTCCCAGCAAAACATTCAGTACTTC
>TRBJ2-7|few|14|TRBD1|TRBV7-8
CASSINRGSYEQYF
TGTGCCAGCAGCATCAACAGGGGAAGCTACGAGCAGTACTTC
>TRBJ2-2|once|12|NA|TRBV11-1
CASKNWAGELFF
TGTGCCAGCAAAAACTGGGCCGGGGAGCTGTTTTTT
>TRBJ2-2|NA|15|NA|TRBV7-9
CASSPPGSHTGELFF
TGTGCCAGCAGCCCGCCCGGCAGTCACACCGGGGAGCTGTTTTTT
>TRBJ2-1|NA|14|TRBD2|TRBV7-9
CASSMRGVYNEQFF
TGTGCCAGCAGTATGCGGGGGGTCTACAATGAGCAGTTCTTC
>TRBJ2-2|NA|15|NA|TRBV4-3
CASSQERALPGELFF
TGCGCCAGCAGCCAAGAACGGGCTCTGCCCGGGGAGCTGTTTTTT
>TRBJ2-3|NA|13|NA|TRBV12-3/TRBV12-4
CASSFSRADTQYF
TGTGCCAGCAGTTTCAGCAGGGCAGATACGCAGTATTTT
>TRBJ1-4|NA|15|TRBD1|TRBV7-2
CASSPNGQGNEKLFF
TGTGCCAGCAGCCCAAATGGACAGGGGAATGAAAAACTGTTTTTT
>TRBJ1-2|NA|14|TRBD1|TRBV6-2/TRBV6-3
CASSGQVSNYGYTF
TGTGCCAGCAGTGGACAGGTTTCTAACTATGGCTACACCTTC
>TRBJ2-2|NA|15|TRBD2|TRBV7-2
CASTSGGASTGELFF
TGTGCCAGCACTAGCGGGGGGGCCTCCACCGGGGAGCTGTTTTTT
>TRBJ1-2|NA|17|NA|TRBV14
CASSLGVSPSANYGYTF
TGTGCCAGCAGCCTAGGAGTATCTCCTTCAGCTAACTATGGCTACACCTTC
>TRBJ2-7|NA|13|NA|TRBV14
CASSHRTVNEQYF
TGTGCCAGCAGCCACCGGACAGTTAACGAGCAGTACTTC
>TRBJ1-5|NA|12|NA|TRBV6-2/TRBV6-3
CASSYGGQPQHF
TGTGCCAGCAGTTACGGGGGGCAGCCCCAGCATTTT
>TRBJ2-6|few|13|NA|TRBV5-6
CASSASGANVLTF
TGTGCCAGCAGCGCTTCTGGGGCCAACGTCCTGACTTTC
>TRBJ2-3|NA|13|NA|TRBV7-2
CASSLEGPDTQYF
TGTGCCAGCAGCTTAGAGGGCCCAGATACGCAGTATTTT
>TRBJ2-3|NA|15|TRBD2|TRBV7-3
CASRAAGGQADTQYF
TGTGCCAGCAGAGCAGCGGGGGGGCAAGCAGATACGCAGTATTTT
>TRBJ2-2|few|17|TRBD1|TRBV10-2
CASSVPGQGFGTGELFF
TGCGCCAGCAGTGTCCCGGGACAGGGGTTCGGGACCGGGGAGCTGTTTTTT
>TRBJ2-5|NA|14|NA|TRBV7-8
CASSFRGAGETQYF
TGTGCCAGCAGCTTCCGGGGCGCGGGGGAGACCCAGTACTTC
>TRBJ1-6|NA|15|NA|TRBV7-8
CASSLAGPFNSPLHF
TGTGCCAGCAGCTTAGCCGGCCCCTTCAATTCACCCCTCCACTTT
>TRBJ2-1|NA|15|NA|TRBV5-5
CASSVTQIRGNEQFF
TGTGCCAGCAGCGTGACCCAAATTAGGGGCAATGAGCAGTTCTTC
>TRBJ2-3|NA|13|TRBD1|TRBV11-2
CASSPTGVDTQYF
TGTGCCAGCAGCCCTACAGGGGTAGATACGCAGTATTTT
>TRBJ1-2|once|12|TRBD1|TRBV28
CASSRTGGHYTF
TGTGCCAGCAGTCGGACAGGCGGCCACTACACCTTC
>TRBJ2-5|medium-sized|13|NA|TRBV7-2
CASSPALEGTQYF
TGTGCCAGCAGCCCTGCCCTGGAAGGGACCCAGTACTTC
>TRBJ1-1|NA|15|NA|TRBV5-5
CASSLDLGLGLIAFF
TGTGCCAGCAGCTTGGATTTGGGGCTCGGATTGATAGCTTTCTTT
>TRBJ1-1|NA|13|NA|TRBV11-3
CASSLTMGTEAFF
TGTGCCAGCAGCCTTACGATGGGCACTGAAGCTTTCTTT